This TCR beta chain comes out of a study of T cell responses to AZD1222 COVID-19 vaccine. To note about this clone: As yet, its antigen is unknown.

Clones were sequenced by immunoSEQ multiplex PCR, and TCRdb holds only the in-frame ones, with some missing. Of 130,000 or so clones in the sample, under 95% were seen once. Broader study findings: Unmutated variant regions are reportedly targeted by nearly half of spike-specific TCRs.

This sequence was found in an adult in good health. The specimen was peripheral blood, collected on day 0 of AZD1222 vaccination.

This CDR3 reads CATSDPSKNTGELFF. CDR3 DNA sequence: TGTGCCACCAGTGACCCTAGCAAGAACACCGGGGAGCTGTTTTTT. The V and J genes are TRBV24-1 and TRBJ2-2; D might be TRBD2 (5 bases). Germline CDR1 reads KGHDR; CDR2 reads SFDVKD. V was trimmed by 4 bases and J by 1 base, leaving 9 bases between them. The CDR3 totals 15 residues.